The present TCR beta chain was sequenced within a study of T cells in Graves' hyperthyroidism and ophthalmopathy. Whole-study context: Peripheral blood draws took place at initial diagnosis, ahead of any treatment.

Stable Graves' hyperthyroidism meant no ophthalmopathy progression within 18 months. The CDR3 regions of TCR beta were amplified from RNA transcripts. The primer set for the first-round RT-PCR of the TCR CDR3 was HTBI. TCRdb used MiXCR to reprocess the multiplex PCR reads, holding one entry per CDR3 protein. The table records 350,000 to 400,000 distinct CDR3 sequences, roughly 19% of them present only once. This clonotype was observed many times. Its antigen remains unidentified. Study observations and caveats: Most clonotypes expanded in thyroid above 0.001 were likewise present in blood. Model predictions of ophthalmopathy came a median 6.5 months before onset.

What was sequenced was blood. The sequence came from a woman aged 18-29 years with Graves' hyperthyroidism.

In DNA form, the CDR3 reads TGTGCCAGCACTCTTGGGGACACTGAAGCTTTCTTT. Its translation: CASTLGDTEAFF. The V call is TRBV28, the J call TRBJ1-1; D uncertain. Germline V lookup: CDR1 MDHEN, CDR2 SYDVKM. Between the trimmed V and J ends, which lost 7 bases and 3 bases, there was a span of 9 bases. The CDR3 is 12 residues long.